The rows below give T cell receptor beta chains drawn from one sample of a study of T cell repertoires in cytomegalovirus infection. Antigens for these TCRs are unknown. TCRdb analysed the reads with MiXCR anew, one entry per CDR3 protein. The sample holds about 71,000 distinct CDR3 sequences, 20% seen once. This specimen consisted of CD8+ T cells from cultured PBMCs, obtained from culture after CMV antigen stimulation. Receptors originate from a human donor in good health (CMV status not recorded). Some clones in this sample may be carry-over from other donors' samples. Each CDR3 is given with its conserved first and last residue. Each record gives: V gene, CDR3 length, D gene, clone size, J gene, CDR3 protein, CDR3 DNA. A D gene is named only where the DNA matches it firmly. Clone size appears in some rows only: once, few, many, or a class for an expanded clone.

V gene: TRBV11-2
CDR3 length: 17
D gene: -
clone size: few
J gene: TRBJ2-3
CDR3 protein: CASSLRTAPPSTDTQYF
CDR3 DNA: TGTGCCAGCAGCTTACGGACCGCACCCCCTAGCACAGATACGCAGTATTTT

V gene: TRBV7-2
CDR3 length: 12
D gene: -
clone size: -
J gene: TRBJ1-5
CDR3 protein: CASSFDNQPQHF
CDR3 DNA: TGTGCCAGCAGCTTCGATAATCAGCCCCAGCATTTT

V gene: TRBV7-2
CDR3 length: 12
D gene: -
clone size: -
J gene: TRBJ1-2
CDR3 protein: CASSPRGYGYTF
CDR3 DNA: TGTGCCAGCAGCCCCCGGGGCTATGGCTACACCTTC

V gene: TRBV12-3/TRBV12-4
CDR3 length: 14
D gene: TRBD1
clone size: -
J gene: TRBJ2-3
CDR3 protein: CASRTGTGVSTQYF
CDR3 DNA: TGTGCCAGCAGGACCGGGACAGGGGTCTCAACGCAGTATTTT

V gene: TRBV12-3/TRBV12-4
CDR3 length: 14
D gene: -
clone size: many
J gene: TRBJ2-7
CDR3 protein: CASGAGTTPREQYF
CDR3 DNA: TGTGCCAGCGGAGCCGGGACCACCCCTCGCGAGCAGTACTTC

V gene: TRBV4-3
CDR3 length: 14
D gene: -
clone size: -
J gene: TRBJ2-7
CDR3 protein: CASSQEGAGDEQYF
CDR3 DNA: TGCGCCAGCAGCCAAGAGGGTGCAGGGGACGAGCAGTACTTC

V gene: TRBV7-2
CDR3 length: 16
D gene: -
clone size: -
J gene: TRBJ2-3
CDR3 protein: CASSLAKTRRTDTQYF
CDR3 DNA: TGTGCCAGCAGCTTAGCAAAAACTCGACGAACAGATACGCAGTATTTT

V gene: TRBV7-6
CDR3 length: 14
D gene: -
clone size: few
J gene: TRBJ1-4
CDR3 protein: CASSSGGYYEKLFF
CDR3 DNA: TGTGCCAGCAGCTCCGGGGGGTATTATGAAAAACTGTTTTTT

V gene: TRBV7-2
CDR3 length: 13
D gene: -
clone size: few
J gene: TRBJ2-1
CDR3 protein: CASSINRGNEQFF
CDR3 DNA: TGTGCCAGCAGCATTAATCGGGGGAATGAGCAGTTCTTC

V gene: TRBV12-3/TRBV12-4
CDR3 length: 13
D gene: -
clone size: -
J gene: TRBJ2-7
CDR3 protein: CASSLAPREEQYF
CDR3 DNA: TGTGCCAGCAGTTTAGCCCCCCGGGAAGAGCAGTACTTC

V gene: TRBV5-6
CDR3 length: 15
D gene: -
clone size: few
J gene: TRBJ1-2
CDR3 protein: CASSFGHLLNYGYTF
CDR3 DNA: TGTGCCAGCAGCTTTGGACACTTACTTAACTATGGCTACACCTTC

V gene: TRBV7-2
CDR3 length: 16
D gene: TRBD2
clone size: few
J gene: TRBJ2-5
CDR3 protein: CASSYSGAGSQETQYF
CDR3 DNA: TGTGCCAGCAGTTATAGCGGAGCGGGATCACAAGAGACCCAGTACTTC

V gene: TRBV12-3/TRBV12-4
CDR3 length: 16
D gene: TRBD2
clone size: -
J gene: TRBJ2-7
CDR3 protein: CASSSGASGGANEQYF
CDR3 DNA: TGTGCCAGCAGTTCAGGTGCTAGCGGGGGGGCAAACGAGCAGTACTTC

V gene: TRBV7-9
CDR3 length: 13
D gene: -
clone size: -
J gene: TRBJ1-3
CDR3 protein: CASSPINGNTIYF
CDR3 DNA: TGTGCCAGCAGCCCAATTAATGGAAACACCATATATTTT

V gene: TRBV29-1
CDR3 length: 12
D gene: -
clone size: -
J gene: TRBJ2-7
CDR3 protein: CSVEAGTYEQYF
CDR3 DNA: TGCAGCGTTGAAGCAGGGACCTACGAGCAGTACTTC

V gene: TRBV30
CDR3 length: 14
D gene: -
clone size: few
J gene: TRBJ2-7
CDR3 protein: CAWTAGAISYEQYF
CDR3 DNA: TGTGCCTGGACGGCAGGAGCTATCTCCTACGAGCAGTACTTC

V gene: TRBV19
CDR3 length: 15
D gene: -
clone size: few
J gene: TRBJ2-3
CDR3 protein: CASNGGLTSTDTQYF
CDR3 DNA: TGTGCCAGCAACGGGGGGCTTACTAGCACAGATACGCAGTATTTT

V gene: TRBV7-9
CDR3 length: 14
D gene: TRBD1
clone size: many
J gene: TRBJ1-1
CDR3 protein: CASSEAQGATEAFF
CDR3 DNA: TGTGCCAGCAGCGAAGCGCAGGGGGCCACTGAAGCTTTCTTT

V gene: TRBV6-1
CDR3 length: 14
D gene: TRBD1
clone size: -
J gene: TRBJ1-1
CDR3 protein: CASADRGPNTEAFF
CDR3 DNA: TGTGCCAGCGCGGACAGGGGCCCGAACACTGAAGCTTTCTTT

V gene: TRBV30
CDR3 length: 13
D gene: -
clone size: many
J gene: TRBJ2-7
CDR3 protein: CAWSVDRPYEQYF
CDR3 DNA: TGTGCCTGGAGTGTCGACCGACCCTACGAGCAGTACTTC

V gene: TRBV7-6
CDR3 length: 16
D gene: TRBD1
clone size: -
J gene: TRBJ2-1
CDR3 protein: CASSLSRDRGYNEQFF
CDR3 DNA: TGTGCCAGCAGCTTATCCCGGGACAGGGGTTACAATGAGCAGTTCTTC

V gene: TRBV4-1
CDR3 length: 15
D gene: -
clone size: few
J gene: TRBJ1-5
CDR3 protein: CASSQASFTDQPQHF
CDR3 DNA: TGCGCCAGCAGCCAAGCAAGCTTTACTGATCAGCCCCAGCATTTT

V gene: TRBV7-2
CDR3 length: 19
D gene: -
clone size: few
J gene: TRBJ2-6
CDR3 protein: CASSLNGLASNSGANVLTF
CDR3 DNA: TGTGCCAGCAGCTTAAACGGGCTGGCCAGCAACTCTGGGGCCAACGTCCTGACTTTC

V gene: TRBV7-2
CDR3 length: 13
D gene: -
clone size: many
J gene: TRBJ1-2
CDR3 protein: CASSYETSYGYTF
CDR3 DNA: TGTGCCAGCAGCTATGAGACAAGCTATGGCTACACCTTC

V gene: TRBV6-1
CDR3 length: 15
D gene: TRBD1
clone size: few
J gene: TRBJ2-3
CDR3 protein: CASKGTGGYFDTQYF
CDR3 DNA: TGTGCCAGCAAGGGGACAGGTGGCTATTTCGATACGCAGTATTTT

V gene: TRBV2
CDR3 length: 14
D gene: -
clone size: -
J gene: TRBJ1-5
CDR3 protein: CASSPDVELRPQHF
CDR3 DNA: TGTGCCAGTAGCCCGGACGTTGAATTGAGGCCCCAGCATTTT

V gene: TRBV7-2
CDR3 length: 19
D gene: TRBD2
clone size: -
J gene: TRBJ2-5
CDR3 protein: CASSSLRTRGKRGAETQYF
CDR3 DNA: TGTGCCAGCAGCTCACTCCGGACTAGGGGCAAAAGGGGCGCAGAGACCCAGTACTTC

V gene: TRBV7-9
CDR3 length: 14
D gene: TRBD2
clone size: -
J gene: TRBJ2-7
CDR3 protein: CASTTGLAGYEQYF
CDR3 DNA: TGTGCCAGCACCACAGGACTAGCGGGCTACGAGCAGTACTTC

V gene: TRBV7-6
CDR3 length: 15
D gene: -
clone size: -
J gene: TRBJ2-5
CDR3 protein: CASSLGQSASRTQYF
CDR3 DNA: TGTGCCAGCAGCTTAGGTCAGTCGGCTTCGAGGACCCAGTACTTC

V gene: TRBV27
CDR3 length: 10
D gene: -
clone size: -
J gene: TRBJ2-1
CDR3 protein: CASKYPGQFF
CDR3 DNA: TGTGCCAGCAAATATCCAGGGCAGTTCTTC

V gene: TRBV7-2
CDR3 length: 15
D gene: TRBD2
clone size: -
J gene: TRBJ2-7
CDR3 protein: CASSQVTGGSYEQYF
CDR3 DNA: TGTGCCAGCAGTCAGGTGACGGGGGGCTCCTACGAGCAGTACTTC

V gene: TRBV12-3/TRBV12-4
CDR3 length: 14
D gene: -
clone size: -
J gene: TRBJ1-5
CDR3 protein: CASSWAQGSQPQHF
CDR3 DNA: TGTGCCAGCAGTTGGGCCCAGGGGTCTCAGCCCCAGCATTTT

V gene: TRBV13
CDR3 length: 14
D gene: -
clone size: few
J gene: TRBJ1-2
CDR3 protein: CASSFRGRNYGYTF
CDR3 DNA: TGTGCCAGCAGCTTCAGGGGAAGGAACTATGGCTACACCTTC

V gene: TRBV2
CDR3 length: 13
D gene: -
clone size: few
J gene: TRBJ2-3
CDR3 protein: CASSESGTDTQYF
CDR3 DNA: TGTGCCAGCAGTGAAAGCGGCACAGATACGCAGTATTTT

V gene: TRBV7-2
CDR3 length: 14
D gene: -
clone size: -
J gene: TRBJ1-1
CDR3 protein: CASREDPTNTEAFF
CDR3 DNA: TGTGCCAGCAGGGAGGATCCAACGAACACTGAAGCTTTCTTT

V gene: TRBV4-1
CDR3 length: 17
D gene: TRBD2
clone size: many
J gene: TRBJ2-3
CDR3 protein: CASSQEGLGGSADTQYF
CDR3 DNA: TGCGCCAGCAGCCAAGAAGGACTAGGCGGTTCGGCAGATACGCAGTATTTT

V gene: TRBV6-6
CDR3 length: 15
D gene: -
clone size: few
J gene: TRBJ2-1
CDR3 protein: CASSDVRDGYNEQFF
CDR3 DNA: TGTGCCAGCAGCGACGTGCGTGACGGCTACAATGAGCAGTTCTTC

V gene: TRBV12-3/TRBV12-4
CDR3 length: 14
D gene: TRBD1
clone size: -
J gene: TRBJ1-4
CDR3 protein: CASRKPGGREKLFF
CDR3 DNA: TGTGCCAGCAGGAAGCCAGGGGGTAGGGAAAAACTGTTTTTT

V gene: TRBV7-2
CDR3 length: 15
D gene: TRBD1
clone size: few
J gene: TRBJ2-7
CDR3 protein: CASSRRGDRVGEQYF
CDR3 DNA: TGTGCCAGCAGCCGAAGAGGGGACAGGGTGGGGGAGCAGTACTTC

V gene: TRBV10-3
CDR3 length: 15
D gene: -
clone size: few
J gene: TRBJ2-3
CDR3 protein: CAIRGADHNTDTQYF
CDR3 DNA: TGTGCCATCAGGGGCGCTGACCACAACACAGATACGCAGTATTTT

V gene: TRBV27
CDR3 length: 11
D gene: -
clone size: -
J gene: TRBJ2-3
CDR3 protein: CASSQADTQYF
CDR3 DNA: TGTGCCAGCAGTCAGGCAGATACGCAGTATTTT

V gene: TRBV7-2
CDR3 length: 15
D gene: TRBD1
clone size: few
J gene: TRBJ1-4
CDR3 protein: CASSLDGQAYEDLFF
CDR3 DNA: TGTGCCAGCAGCTTAGATGGACAGGCGTATGAGGATCTGTTTTTT

V gene: TRBV7-6
CDR3 length: 11
D gene: -
clone size: -
J gene: TRBJ2-1
CDR3 protein: CASSKGNEQFF
CDR3 DNA: TGTGCCAGCAGTAAGGGGAATGAGCAGTTCTTC

V gene: TRBV7-6
CDR3 length: 17
D gene: -
clone size: -
J gene: TRBJ2-7
CDR3 protein: CASSLGTHLRTFYEQYF
CDR3 DNA: TGTGCCAGCAGCTTAGGGACACATTTACGGACTTTCTACGAGCAGTACTTC

V gene: TRBV7-9
CDR3 length: 11
D gene: -
clone size: -
J gene: TRBJ2-5
CDR3 protein: CASSLERTQYF
CDR3 DNA: TGTGCCAGCAGCTTAGAACGGACCCAGTACTTC

V gene: TRBV30
CDR3 length: 14
D gene: -
clone size: few
J gene: TRBJ1-4
CDR3 protein: CAWSEQGIGEKLFF
CDR3 DNA: TGTGCCTGGAGTGAGCAGGGGATTGGTGAAAAACTGTTTTTT

V gene: TRBV7-2
CDR3 length: 14
D gene: -
clone size: -
J gene: TRBJ1-3
CDR3 protein: CASSLEGLGNTIYF
CDR3 DNA: TGTGCCAGCAGCTTAGAAGGGCTCGGAAACACCATATATTTT

V gene: TRBV28
CDR3 length: 16
D gene: TRBD1
clone size: few
J gene: TRBJ2-2
CDR3 protein: CASNTGVWVNTGELFF
CDR3 DNA: TGTGCCAGCAATACAGGGGTTTGGGTGAACACCGGGGAGCTGTTTTTT

V gene: TRBV2
CDR3 length: 18
D gene: TRBD2
clone size: many
J gene: TRBJ2-5
CDR3 protein: CASSEAGLVNPYQETQYF
CDR3 DNA: TGTGCCAGCAGTGAAGCGGGACTAGTCAACCCGTATCAAGAGACCCAGTACTTC